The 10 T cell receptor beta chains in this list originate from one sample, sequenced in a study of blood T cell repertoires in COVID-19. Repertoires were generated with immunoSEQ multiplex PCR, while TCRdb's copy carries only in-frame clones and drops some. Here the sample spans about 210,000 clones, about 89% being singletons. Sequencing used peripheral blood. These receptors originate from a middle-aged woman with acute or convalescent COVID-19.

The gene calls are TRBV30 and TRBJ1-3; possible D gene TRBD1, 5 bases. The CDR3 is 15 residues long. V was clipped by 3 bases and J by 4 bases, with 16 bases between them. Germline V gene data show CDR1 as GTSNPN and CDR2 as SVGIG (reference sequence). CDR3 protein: CAWSHRRVYGNTIYF. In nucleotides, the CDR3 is TGTGCCTGGAGCCATCGCAGGGTATACGGAAACACCATATATTTT.

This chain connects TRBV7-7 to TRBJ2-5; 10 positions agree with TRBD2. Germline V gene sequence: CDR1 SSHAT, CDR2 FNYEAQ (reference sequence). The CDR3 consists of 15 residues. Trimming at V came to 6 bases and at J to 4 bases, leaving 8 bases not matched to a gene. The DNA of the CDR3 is TGTGCCAGCAGTCCACAGCGGGGGGGCGGAGAGACCCAGTACTTC. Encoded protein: CASSPQRGGGETQYF.

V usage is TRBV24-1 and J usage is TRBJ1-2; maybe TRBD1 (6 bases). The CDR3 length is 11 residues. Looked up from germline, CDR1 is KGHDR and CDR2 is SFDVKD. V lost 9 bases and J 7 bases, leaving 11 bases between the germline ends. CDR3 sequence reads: CATQGFAGYTF. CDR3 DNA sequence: TGTGCCACCCAGGGGTTCGCTGGCTACACCTTC.

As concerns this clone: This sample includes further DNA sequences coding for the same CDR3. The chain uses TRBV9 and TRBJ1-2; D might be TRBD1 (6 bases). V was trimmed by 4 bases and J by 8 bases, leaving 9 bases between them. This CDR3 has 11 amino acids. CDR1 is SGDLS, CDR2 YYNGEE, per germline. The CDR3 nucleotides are TGTGCCAGCAGCAGAGGGGGAGGCTACACCTTC. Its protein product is CASSRGGGYTF.

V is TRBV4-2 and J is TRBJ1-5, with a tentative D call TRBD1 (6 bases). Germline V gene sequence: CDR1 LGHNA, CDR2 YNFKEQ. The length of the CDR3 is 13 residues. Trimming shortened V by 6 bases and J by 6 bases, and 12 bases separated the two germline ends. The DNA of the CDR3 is TGTGCCAGCAGGGGGGCCAGAGGTCAGCCCCAGCATTTT. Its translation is CASRGARGQPQHF.

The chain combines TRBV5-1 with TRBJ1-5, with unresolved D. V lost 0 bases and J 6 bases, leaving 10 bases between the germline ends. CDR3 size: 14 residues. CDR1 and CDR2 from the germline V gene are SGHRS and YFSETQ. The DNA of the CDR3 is TGCGCCAGCAGCTTGGGTGGGTCGGGTCAGCCCCAGCATTTT. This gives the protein CASSLGGSGQPQHF.

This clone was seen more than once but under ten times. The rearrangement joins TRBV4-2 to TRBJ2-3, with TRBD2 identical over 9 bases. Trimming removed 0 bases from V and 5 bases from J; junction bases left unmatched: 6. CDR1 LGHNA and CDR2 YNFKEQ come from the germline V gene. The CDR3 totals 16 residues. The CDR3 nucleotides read TGTGCCAGCAGCCAAGATAGGGCGGGGGGGCAAGATACGCAGTATTTT. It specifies CASSQDRAGGQDTQYF.

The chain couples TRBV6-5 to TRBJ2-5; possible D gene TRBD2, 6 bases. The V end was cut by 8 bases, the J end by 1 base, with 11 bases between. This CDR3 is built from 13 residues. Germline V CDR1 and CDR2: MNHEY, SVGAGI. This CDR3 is CASRLRGQETQYF. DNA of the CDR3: TGTGCCAGCCGGTTGCGGGGCCAAGAGACCCAGTACTTC.

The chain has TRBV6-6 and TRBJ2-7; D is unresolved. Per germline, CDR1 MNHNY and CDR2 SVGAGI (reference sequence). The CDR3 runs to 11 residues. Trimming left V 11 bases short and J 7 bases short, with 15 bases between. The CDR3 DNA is TGTGCCTCTGCCGTCCCCGGGGAGCAGTACGTC. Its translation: CASAVPGEQYV.

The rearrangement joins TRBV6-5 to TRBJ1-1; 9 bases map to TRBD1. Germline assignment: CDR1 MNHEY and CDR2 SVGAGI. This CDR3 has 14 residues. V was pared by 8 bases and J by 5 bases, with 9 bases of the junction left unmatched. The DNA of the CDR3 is TGTGCCAGCGGCCCTTACAGGGGGCTAACTGAAGCTTTCTTT. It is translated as CASGPYRGLTEAFF.